This T cell receptor beta chain was captured by sequencing in a study of T cell responses to AZD1222 COVID-19 vaccine. This CDR3 is 17 amino acids long. The trim removed 1 base at V and 5 bases at J, leaving 10 bases unmatched. Germline loops: CDR1 SGHTA, CDR2 FQGNSA. Sequencing used immunoSEQ multiplex PCR; TCRdb keeps in-frame clones, though not all of them. The data contain some 79,000 clones, around three quarters of them seen just once; the ten biggest clones take up 45% to 50%. Overall study findings and caveats: Just five or six AZD1222 recipients tested seropositive at baseline. Females outnumbered males among donors, who were mostly white British; clonal diversity was possibly underestimated. CD4 TCRs associated with vaccination spanned spike, dominating at 160-218 and 743-854. Breadth and depth of Spike-specific TCRs rose after two AZD1222 doses.

A note on this clone: No antigen is known for it.

The input for sequencing was peripheral blood, taken 28 days after the second AZD1222 dose. This sequence joins TRBV7-2 and TRBJ2-5; the match to TRBD2 covers 10 bases. The receptor comes from an adult who received the AZD1222 COVID-19 vaccine. The CDR3 DNA is TGTGCCAGCAGCTTAGGGACTAGCGGCCGCCGGGGGGAGACCCAGTACTTC. The encoded protein is CASSLGTSGRRGETQYF.